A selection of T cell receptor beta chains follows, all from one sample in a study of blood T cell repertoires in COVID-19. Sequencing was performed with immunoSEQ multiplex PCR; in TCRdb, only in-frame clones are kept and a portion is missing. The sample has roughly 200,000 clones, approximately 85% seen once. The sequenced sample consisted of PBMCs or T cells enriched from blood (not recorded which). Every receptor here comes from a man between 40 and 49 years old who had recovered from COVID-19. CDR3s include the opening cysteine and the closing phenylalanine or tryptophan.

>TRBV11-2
CASSLNRGAPGNTIYF
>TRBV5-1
CASSLAPIGDGSPLHF
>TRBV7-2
CASSSTSGWETQYF
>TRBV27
CASSLDRGPNQPQHF
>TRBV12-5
CASGSVPNYGYTF
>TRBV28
CASSQSGRPYNEQFF
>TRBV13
CASSLGGGDLGYTF
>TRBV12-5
CASGLLDWREAFF
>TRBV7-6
CASSSPAAGGADTQYF
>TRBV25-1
CASSEWWEGADTQYF
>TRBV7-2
CASSLSPWDRTYEQYF